This TCR beta chain was identified during a study of CD8+ T cells in alopecia areata. Notes on the study in general: Mouse data revealed clearer TCR sharing than patient data did, a gap possibly tied to HLA. Sequencing of scalp tissue also captures the resident alphabeta T cells of normal skin. Greater clonality was observed in lesional scalp samples, especially alopecia totalis/universalis, versus normal scalp.

The germline V gene has CDR1 LGHNA and CDR2 YNFKEQ. CDR3 length: 14 residues. Trimming removed 1 base at V and 4 bases at J, with 8 bases between. After isolation, RNA underwent reverse transcription to generate cDNA as the sequencing template. TCRdb's table, derived via immunoSEQ multiplex PCR, lists solely in-frame clones and lacks some. The sample holds approximately 34,000 clones, 55% seen once. Researchers picked out CD4+ and CD8+ T cells from PBMCs by sorting. As to this clone: The antigen is not known.

The material sequenced was NKG2D-high CD8+ T cells sorted from blood. This chain joins TRBV4-2 and TRBJ2-1, with no clear D. The clonotype comes from a human donor with alopecia areata. The CDR3: CASSQVPGYNEQFF. As DNA, the CDR3 is TGTGCCAGCAGCCAAGTCCCCGGATACAATGAGCAGTTCTTC.